Presented here are 3 T cell receptor beta chains from one specimen sequenced in a study of blood T cell repertoires in COVID-19. Data came from immunoSEQ multiplex PCR; TCRdb stores just in-frame clones and leaves some out. The table lists tens of thousands of clones, roughly 80% of them singletons. Sequenced sample: peripheral blood. The receptor source for this set is a man between 65 and 85 years old with acute or convalescent COVID-19.

The chain uses TRBV10-3 and TRBJ1-2; D is possibly TRBD1 (5 bases). CDR3 length equals 14 residues. CDR1 is ENHRY and CDR2 is SYGVKD in the germline V gene. The V end lost 10 bases, the J end lost 0 bases, and 15 bases lay between the germline ends. In DNA, the CDR3 is TGTGCCACTCGACAGCTAATGACTAACTATGGCTACACCTTC. This encodes CATRQLMTNYGYTF.

Here the CDR3 DNA reads TGCAGCGTTTCCGGGGAGGCGGACTCCCGTCCCTTCGAGCAGTTCTTC. Translation: CSVSGEADSRPFEQFF. The V call is TRBV29-1, the J call TRBJ2-1; D may be TRBD2 (6 bases). This CDR3 is 16 amino acids long. Germline values: CDR1 SQVTM, CDR2 ANQGSEA. V was clipped by 5 bases and J by 10 bases, with 27 bases between them.

The chain links TRBV19 to TRBJ1-1; no clear D gene. V was trimmed by 1 base and J by 3 bases, leaving 15 bases between them. The CDR3 sequence is 16 residues long. Germline V lookup: CDR1 LNHDA, CDR2 SQIVND (reference sequence). CDR3 amino acids: CASSIGPGTGYTEAFF. The CDR3 coding sequence is TGTGCCAGTAGTATAGGGCCCGGCACGGGGTACACTGAAGCTTTCTTT.